One and the same sample provided the 28 T cell receptor beta chains below, sequenced in a study of T cell responses to AZD1222 COVID-19 vaccine. This table comes from immunoSEQ multiplex PCR, and its TCRdb copy is limited to in-frame clones, with some not included. The sample shows about 140,000 clones, around 90% of them seen only once. The sample in question was peripheral blood, obtained on day 0 of AZD1222 vaccination. The receptors here all came from an adult in good health.

The chain couples TRBV5-1 to TRBJ2-1; no reliable D call. CDR3 length: 15 residues. Looked up from germline, CDR1 is SGHRS and CDR2 is YFSETQ. V gave up 4 bases and J gave up 0 bases, with 11 bases separating them. CDR3 sequence: CASSVPESSYNEQFF. The CDR3 bases are TGCGCCAGCAGCGTCCCCGAGAGCTCCTACAATGAGCAGTTCTTC.

The chain recombines TRBV29-1 with TRBJ1-2; 9 bases fit TRBD1. Looked up from germline, CDR1 is SQVTM and CDR2 is ANQGSEA. V was clipped by 7 bases and J by 2 bases; unmatched bases: 5. CDR3 length: 13 residues. The CDR3 DNA reads as TGCAGCGCAATGGGGACAGGGAACTATGGCTACACCTTC. Translating gives CSAMGTGNYGYTF.

This clone has a single count. CDR3 residues: CANPLYGYTF. CDR3 bases: TGCGCCAACCCACTCTATGGCTACACCTTC. The chain employs TRBV10-1 and TRBJ1-2; D not certain. Germline lookup yields CDR1 WNHNN and CDR2 SYGVQD (reference sequence). The CDR3 loop spans 10 amino acids. With 10 bases removed from V and 4 bases from J, the gap between germline ends came to 7 bases.

The chain employs TRBV27 and TRBJ2-7, with unresolved D. Germline lookup yields CDR1 MNHEY and CDR2 SMNVEV (reference sequence). The CDR3 covers 13 residues. V was shortened by 6 bases and J by 6 bases, with 15 bases between the two germline ends. CDR3 region: CASSPDIAGEQYF. The CDR3 nucleotides read TGTGCCAGCAGCCCTGACATAGCTGGCGAGCAGTACTTC.

The rearrangement uses TRBV3-1 (or the pseudogene TRBV3-2) and TRBJ2-7; D could derive from TRBD1 or TRBD2 (5 bases each). The CDR3 length is 15 residues. Germline assignment: CDR1 LGHDT and CDR2 YNNKEL (reference sequence). V lost 0 bases and J lost 2, with 11 bases in between. In nucleotides, the CDR3 is TGTGCCAGCAGCCAAGATCCTGGGGGAACCTACGAGCAGTACTTC. Translation: CASSQDPGGTYEQYF.

The CDR3 sequence is CASSDHSLNTEAFF. CDR3 sequence (DNA): TGTGCCAGCAGTGACCACAGTTTGAACACTGAAGCTTTCTTT. The chain links TRBV6-4 to TRBJ1-1, with D hard to call. Germline V gene data show CDR1 as MRHNA and CDR2 as SNTAGT. The CDR3 length is 14 residues. Trimming removed 2 bases at V and 0 bases at J, with 7 bases between.

The chain employs TRBV6-1 and TRBJ2-4, with 7 nucleotides matching TRBD1. In germline, CDR1 is MNHNS, CDR2 SASEGT. The ends lost 3 bases at V and 3 bases at J; junction bases unmatched: 2. The CDR3 consists of 14 residues. This CDR3 reads CASSDRDSKNIQYF. The CDR3 region has the DNA TGTGCCAGCAGTGACCGGGACAGCAAAAACATTCAGTACTTC.

This clone was found a few times. The chain combines TRBV19 with TRBJ2-1; 10 nucleotides match TRBD1. The CDR3 has 15 residues. Germline assignment: CDR1 LNHDA and CDR2 SQIVND (reference sequence). Losses at the gene ends were 9 bases for V and 2 bases for J; bases not matched to a gene: 7. In DNA, the CDR3 is TGTGCCAGCTTACCGGGACAGGGGACCTACAATGAGCAGTTCTTC. Its translation: CASLPGQGTYNEQFF.

The CDR3, as DNA: TGTGCCAGCAGGGGGACTACCAGCGCGGCGGGCTTTCTCTCAGATACGCAGTATTTT. As protein: CASRGTTSAAGFLSDTQYF. The chain carries TRBV7-2 and TRBJ2-3; 7 nucleotides match TRBD2. The CDR3 extends over 19 amino acids. The junction had 22 bases not matched to a gene; V was cut back by 6 bases and J by 4 bases. CDR1 SGHTA and CDR2 FQGNSA come from the germline V gene.

The rearrangement links TRBV6-5 to TRBJ2-5, with 8 bases that match TRBD2. J lost 4 bases, V lost 2 bases, and 6 bases had no gene match. Germline assignment: CDR1 MNHEY and CDR2 SVGAGI. The CDR3 contains 15 residues. CDR3 nucleotide sequence: TGTGCCAGCAGTTACGGAGCGGGAGTAGTAGAGACCCAGTACTTC. Its protein is CASSYGAGVVETQYF.

This clone was counted a few times. This sequence joins TRBV6-1 and TRBJ1-5; D possibly corresponds to TRBD1 (5 bases). Germline assignment: CDR1 MNHNS and CDR2 SASEGT. This CDR3 is 15 amino acids long. The V end was cut by 3 bases, the J end by 4 bases, with 13 bases between. The CDR3: CASSDQGIGNQPQHF. The CDR3 DNA sequence: TGTGCCAGCAGTGATCAGGGTATCGGAAATCAGCCCCAGCATTTT.

This clone was observed a few times. The DNA of the CDR3 is TGTGCCAGCCTAGACAGGACAGTCATGAACACTGAAGCTTTCTTT. Its translation: CASLDRTVMNTEAFF. The rearrangement joins TRBV6-5 to TRBJ1-1; TRBD1 might be the D (6 bases). This CDR3 region has 15 residues. Germline V gene lookup returns CDR1 MNHEY and CDR2 SVGAGI. Trimming took 8 bases from V and 0 from J, leaving 16 bases between them.

This clone was counted a single time. The chain couples TRBV28 to TRBJ1-2; 8 positions match TRBD1. The CDR3 spans 16 residues. J was trimmed by 6 bases and V by 4 bases; bases with no gene match: 13. The germline CDR1 and CDR2 sequences are MDHEN and SYDVKM. The CDR3 nucleotides read TGTGCCAGCAGTTCAAATATAAGACAGGGGACGGATGGCTACACCTTC. It is translated as CASSSNIRQGTDGYTF.

The chain couples TRBV3-1 (or the pseudogene TRBV3-2) to TRBJ2-7; weak D call: TRBD2 (6 bases). The V gene lost 7 bases and the J gene lost 6 bases, with 13 bases spanning the gap. CDR1 is LGHDT, CDR2 YNNKEL, per germline (reference sequence). CDR3 length: 12 amino acids. The CDR3, as DNA: TGTGCCAGCATCGACGACGGGGGCGAGCAGTACTTC. Amino acid sequence: CASIDDGGEQYF.

J is TRBJ2-1 and V is TRBV11-3; D not certain. Germline CDR1 SGHNT, CDR2 YENEEA. Trimming shortened V by 3 bases and J by 6 bases, and 12 bases separated the two germline ends. This CDR3 has 14 amino acids. The CDR3 DNA reads TGTGCCAGCAGCTTTTACTCAACCCCCAATGAGCAGTTCTTC. It specifies CASSFYSTPNEQFF.

This chain links TRBV6-6 with TRBJ2-5, with D possibly being TRBD2 (5 bases). Trimming stripped 0 bases from V and 2 bases from J, with 10 bases between. The CDR3 has 15 residues. Germline CDR1 and CDR2: MNHNY and SVGAGI (reference sequence). In DNA, the CDR3 is TGTGCCAGCAGTTACTCGGTAACGGGACAAGAGACCCAGTACTTC. Its protein is CASSYSVTGQETQYF.

This clone was observed a handful of times. This rearrangement joins TRBV24-1 to TRBJ2-5, with 8 bases identical to TRBD1. The CDR3 runs 16 residues. The V gene's germline CDR1 is KGHDR and CDR2 SFDVKD. V dropped 2 bases and J dropped 2; count of bases not matched to a gene: 6. As DNA, the CDR3 is TGTGCCACCAGTGATTACACAGGGGGATGGCAAGAGACCCAGTACTTC. Its protein is CATSDYTGGWQETQYF.

In this sample, this clone turned up once. The rearrangement uses TRBV12-3 or TRBV12-4 and TRBJ1-2; the D is unclear. Trimming shortened V by 8 bases and J by 4 bases, and 8 bases separated the two germline ends. The CDR3 has 11 amino acids. CDR3 loop: CASGTPYGYTF. The CDR3 DNA reads as TGTGCCAGCGGAACTCCCTATGGCTACACCTTC.

The table lists this clone with a count of one. The chain joins TRBV5-1 to TRBJ2-5; D gene unclear. Trimming left V 4 bases short and J 2 bases short, with 9 bases between. Germline V lookup: CDR1 SGHRS, CDR2 YFSETQ. The CDR3 is made up of 13 amino acids. The DNA of the CDR3 is TGCGCCAGCAGCCCCCCCATTCAAGAGACCCAGTACTTC. It codes for CASSPPIQETQYF.

V usage is TRBV6-1 and J usage is TRBJ2-1; tentatively, D is TRBD2 (5 bases). V gave up 3 bases and J gave up 0 bases, with 15 bases separating them. In germline, CDR1 is MNHNS, CDR2 SASEGT. The CDR3 runs 17 residues. Here the CDR3 DNA reads TGTGCCAGCAGTGAGGAAGGACTGTCCAGCTCCTACAATGAGCAGTTCTTC. This sequence encodes CASSEEGLSSSYNEQFF.

The chain couples TRBV6-5 to TRBJ2-7; 11 positions match TRBD2. The germline gives CDR1 MNHEY, CDR2 SVGAGI. The CDR3 loop spans 15 amino acids. V shed 4 bases, J shed 3 bases, and the junction held 5 bases outside the gene matches. The CDR3 nucleotides read TGTGCCAGCAGTTCCACACTAGCGGGAGACTACGAGCAGTACTTC. It specifies CASSSTLAGDYEQYF.

The chain combines TRBV19 with TRBJ2-6, with 7 bases identical to TRBD1. Unmatched junction bases numbered 6, after V lost 3 bases and J lost 1 base. The CDR3 sequence is 17 residues long. The germline V gene has CDR1 LNHDA and CDR2 SQIVND (reference sequence). CDR3 DNA sequence: TGTGCCAGTAGTATCGACAGGGCTCAGTCTGGGGCCAACGTCCTGACTTTC. Protein: CASSIDRAQSGANVLTF.

This chain links TRBV19 with TRBJ2-7, with a tentative D call TRBD2 (5 bases). This CDR3 contains 13 residues. V lost 6 bases and J 4 bases, leaving 13 bases between the germline ends. Germline CDR1 reads LNHDA; CDR2 reads SQIVND (reference sequence). The CDR3 reads CASRASGEYEQYF. DNA of the CDR3: TGTGCCAGTAGGGCTAGTGGGGAGTACGAGCAGTACTTC.

This chain uses TRBV6-5 with TRBJ2-1, with D possibly TRBD2 on 5 matching bases. The germline V and J ends were trimmed by 9 bases and 6 bases, with 18 bases remaining between them. The germline V gene encodes CDR1 MNHEY and CDR2 SVGAGI. The CDR3 is 14 residues long. The CDR3 region is CASRRPGFSNEQFF. The DNA for the CDR3 is TGTGCCAGTCGCCGCCCGGGGTTTAGCAATGAGCAGTTCTTC.

The chain couples TRBV6-5 to TRBJ2-5, with 8 nucleotides matching TRBD1. The CDR3 length is 15 residues. Trimming removed 5 bases from V and 4 bases from J; junction bases left unmatched: 9. Germline-derived CDR1 and CDR2 are MNHEY and SVGAGI. The CDR3 spells CASSIEPGGGETQYF. CDR3 nucleotide sequence: TGTGCCAGCAGTATAGAGCCAGGGGGCGGAGAGACCCAGTACTTC.

The V and J genes are TRBV14 and TRBJ2-5; no clear D. The CDR3 loop spans 13 amino acids. The germline CDR1 and CDR2 sequences are SGHDN and FVKESK. V shed 1 base and J shed 1 base, with 4 bases lying between them. CDR3 sequence (DNA): TGTGCCAGCAGCCAAGCAAGCCAAGAGACCCAGTACTTC. Amino acid sequence: CASSQASQETQYF.

The rearrangement joins TRBV19 to TRBJ1-5; no clear D. Trimming took off 4 bases at V and 6 bases at J, with 13 bases between the two ends. CDR3 length: 14 residues. Germline V gene data show CDR1 as LNHDA and CDR2 as SQIVND (reference sequence). This CDR3 is CASSKDPQAQPQHF. The DNA for the CDR3 is TGTGCCAGTAGTAAGGACCCTCAGGCTCAGCCCCAGCATTTT.

The rearrangement uses TRBV7-9 and TRBJ2-7; tentative D call: TRBD2 (5 bases). Per germline, CDR1 SEHNR and CDR2 FQNEAQ (reference sequence). V shed 0 bases and J shed 5 bases, with 14 bases lying between them. CDR3 size: 15 residues. The CDR3 DNA follows: TGTGCCAGCAGCTTAGCGGGCGAGGGCGAGGACGAGCAGTACTTC. The encoded protein is CASSLAGEGEDEQYF.